This T cell receptor (beta chain) was observed in a study of Graves' ophthalmopathy and Graves' hyperthyroidism. The wider study: No treatment had been given when peripheral blood was collected at initial diagnosis. Study-level points and caveats: In blood, most expanded thyroid clonotypes above 0.001 frequency were also detected.

This clonotype was seen ten or more times. Its antigen remains unknown. The evidence that diagnosis relied on was clinical symptoms, serum thyroxine, TRAb, thyroid ultrasound and orbital computed tomography. From fresh peripheral blood, around 10 ml in volume, the PBMCs were obtained. There are 14 residues in the CDR3. Germline loops: CDR1 SGHTA, CDR2 FQGNSA. Deletions cut 5 bases from V and 0 bases from J, with 11 bases between. Transcripts of RNA were the source for amplifying TCR beta CDR3 regions. HTBI primers served in a first-round RT-PCR, which a second-round multiplex PCR followed. TCRdb re-derived calls from the multiplex PCR reads in MiXCR, one entry per CDR3 protein. The sample has a few hundred thousand distinct CDR3 sequences; roughly 17% are singletons.

The chain recombines TRBV7-2 with TRBJ2-7; D unresolved. This clonotype originated in an adult woman with stable Graves' hyperthyroidism. The specimen sequenced was peripheral blood. The chain's CDR3 is CASSPLASSYEQYF. Here the CDR3 DNA reads TGTGCCAGCAGCCCGCTGGCGTCCTCCTACGAGCAGTACTTC. Full variable domain (missing parts from reference TRBV7-2 and TRBJ2-7): GAGVSQSPSNKVTEKGKDVELRCDPISGHTALYWYRQSLGQGLEFLIYFQGNSAPDKSGLPSDRFSAERTGGSVSTLTIQRTQQEDSAVYLCASSPLASSYEQYFGPGTRLTVT.